This is a list of T cell receptor beta chains from one sample in a study of T cell repertoires in cytomegalovirus infection. Each CDR3 protein gets one entry after TCRdb re-called the reads with MiXCR. The table has about 830,000 distinct CDR3 sequences, 32% seen once; the top ten hold around 11%. These receptors have no identified antigens. Sequenced here: cultured CD8+ T cells from PBMCs, sampled from culture after CMV antigen stimulation. Receptor source: a human donor in good health (CMV status not recorded). Some clones in this sample may be carry-over from other donors' samples. Each CDR3 is given with its conserved first and last residue. The D gene is left open where the match is weak. Size values are once, few and many counts, or a class for expanded clones, and some rows have none.

CDR3 protein	CDR3 DNA	D gene	J gene	clone size	V gene
CASTPTPGIQPQHF	TGTGCCAGCACCCCGACGCCTGGGATTCAGCCCCAGCATTTT	-	TRBJ1-5	-	TRBV5-8
CASSDFEGAGANVLTF	TGTGCCAGCAGTGACTTTGAGGGCGCTGGGGCCAACGTCCTGACTTTC	-	TRBJ2-6	-	TRBV6-2/TRBV6-3
CASSQVDGYEQYF	TGCGCCAGCAGCCAGGTGGACGGATACGAGCAGTACTTC	-	TRBJ2-7	-	TRBV4-1
CASSQELGGTVEAFF	TGTGCCAGCAGCCAAGAATTAGGAGGGACAGTTGAAGCTTTCTTT	TRBD1	TRBJ1-1	few	TRBV4-2
CASSHGPGGPGTQYF	TGTGCCAGCAGCCACGGACCGGGGGGGCCCGGGACCCAGTACTTC	TRBD2	TRBJ2-5	many	TRBV7-2
CASSLGDSIYEQYF	TGTGCCAGCAGTTTAGGGGACAGCATCTACGAGCAGTACTTC	TRBD1	TRBJ2-7	-	TRBV12-3/TRBV12-4
CASKDPFGTADTQYF	TGTGCCAGCAAGGACCCCTTTGGTACGGCAGATACGCAGTATTTT	-	TRBJ2-3	-	TRBV6-2/TRBV6-3
CASSFGSANYGYTF	TGTGCCAGCAGCTTTGGCAGCGCTAACTATGGCTACACCTTC	-	TRBJ1-2	many	TRBV7-9
CASTDRGMNTEAFF	TGTGCCAGCACCGACAGGGGGATGAACACTGAAGCTTTCTTT	TRBD1	TRBJ1-1	-	TRBV28
CSATLISGGNYGYTF	TGCAGTGCCACGCTAATATCGGGCGGCAACTATGGCTACACCTTC	-	TRBJ1-2	-	TRBV20-1
CASQTSGGLETQYF	TGTGCCAGTCAGACTAGCGGGGGGTTAGAGACCCAGTACTTC	TRBD2	TRBJ2-5	-	TRBV5-4
CASSSFAPGANVLTF	TGTGCCAGTAGTAGTTTCGCACCTGGGGCCAACGTCCTGACTTTC	-	TRBJ2-6	few	TRBV19
CASSLVTAYGYTF	TGTGCCAGCAGCTTAGTGACAGCCTATGGCTACACCTTC	-	TRBJ1-2	-	TRBV7-9
CASFYDEGYEQYF	TGTGCCAGCTTTTACGACGAAGGCTACGAGCAGTACTTC	-	TRBJ2-7	-	TRBV18
CASSLPGTYEQYF	TGTGCCAGCAGCTTACCCGGTACCTACGAGCAGTACTTC	-	TRBJ2-7	many	TRBV7-9
CASSEARDGLNFPARGYTF	TGTGCCAGCAGCGAAGCTAGGGACGGACTAAACTTCCCCGCGCGCGGCTACACCTTC	-	TRBJ1-2	-	TRBV7-9
CASSPDPGQNNEQFF	TGTGCCAGCAGTCCCGACCCGGGACAGAATAATGAGCAGTTCTTC	TRBD1	TRBJ2-1	-	TRBV6-5
CASSDGTGNSGNTIYF	TGTGCCAGCAGTGATGGGACGGGTAACTCTGGAAACACCATATATTTT	-	TRBJ1-3	-	TRBV25-1